This TCR beta chain was found in a study of CD8+ T cells in alopecia areata. As the sequencing template, cDNA was produced by extracting RNA and reverse transcribing it. Sequencing used immunoSEQ multiplex PCR; TCRdb keeps in-frame clones, though not all of them. The profile shows approximately 180,000 clones, approximately 65% of them singletons. There are a few counts of this clone. The CDR3 has 14 amino acids. Germline V gives CDR1 MGHRA, CDR2 YSYEKL. The germline V and J ends were trimmed by 7 bases and 8 bases, with 20 bases remaining between them. This sequence was found in a human donor with alopecia areata. The input for sequencing was CD8+ T cells sorted from blood, taken at week 0. V is TRBV4-1 and J is TRBJ1-1; TRBD1 is a possible D gene (6 bases). The CDR3 spells CASTSGGGVREAFF. DNA of the CDR3: TGCGCCAGCACTTCGGGGGGGGGCGTCCGAGAAGCTTTCTTT.